This T cell receptor (beta chain) came from a study of OX40 agonist ivuxolimab in advanced cancers. Clones were sequenced by immunoSEQ multiplex PCR, and TCRdb holds only the in-frame ones, with some missing. The data show about 20,000 clones, about three quarters seen once. This CDR3 is built from 16 residues. Germline CDR1 is MNHNY and CDR2 is SVGAGI (reference sequence). This sample comprised CD4+ or CD8+ T cells sorted from blood, obtained in a trial of the OX40 agonist ivuxolimab. The V and J genes are TRBV6-6 and TRBJ2-5; D not certain. The J call is uncertain, as TRBJ2-7 better fits the DNA end. This receptor was taken from an adult with an advanced solid tumor such as melanoma, head and neck, liver or kidney cancer. CDR3 in DNA: TGTGCCAGTGAGACCCCCACGGGTCTACATTCCTACGAGCAGTACTTC. Encoded protein: CASETPTGLHSYEQYF.